The 18 T cell receptor beta chains presented below share a single source sample, sequenced in a study of CD8+ T cells in alopecia areata listed by TCRdb under 2018. In the paper's terms, the time point label means: around 4 weeks on oral tofacitinib. Interpreted using the paper, the treatment or condition label stands for: oral pan-JAK inhibitor, 5-10 mg twice daily. The method was the immunoSEQ multiplex PCR assay. RNA was extracted from all samples and reverse transcribed into cDNA as template for TCR sequencing. TCRdb provides this immuneACCESS table in a form limited to in-frame rearrangements. Some clones are lacking; in checked studies, under half of them reflect an unresolved V gene, and why the rest are absent is not known. This sample holds fewer than 150,000 clones; around 82% were observed only once. The top ten constitute around 25% of the sample. The sequencing here drew on CD8+ T cells sorted from blood, taken at week 4, from a patient treated with tofacitinib. These receptors were collected from a human donor with alopecia areata.

The chain combines TRBV10-3 with TRBJ2-2, with TRBD2 identical over 7 bases. With 3 bases clipped from V and 2 bases from J, the junction kept 12 bases outside the gene matches. The CDR3 runs to 18 residues. Per germline, CDR1 ENHRY and CDR2 SYGVKD. The CDR3 protein is CAISDFRSGETNTGELFF. Here the CDR3 DNA reads TGTGCCATCAGTGATTTTAGAAGCGGGGAGACCAACACCGGGGAGCTGTTTTTT.

The rearrangement joins TRBV6-5 to TRBJ2-1, with D hard to call. The V gene's germline CDR1 is MNHEY and CDR2 SVGAGI. V dropped 5 bases and J dropped 14 bases, with 10 bases sitting between them. The CDR3 consists of 10 residues. The CDR3 spells CASSELWEFF. The CDR3 nucleotides read TGTGCCAGCAGTGAATTATGGGAGTTCTTC.

The rearrangement joins TRBV19 to TRBJ1-2; perhaps TRBD1 as D (5 bases). Trimming cost V 10 bases and J 6 bases, with 15 bases left between them. Germline CDR1 LNHDA, CDR2 SQIVND (reference sequence). The CDR3 covers 12 residues. The CDR3 spells CATGGADHGYTF. The CDR3 DNA reads as TGTGCCACTGGCGGGGCAGACCATGGCTACACCTTC.

In its sample, this clone was seen a few times. The V and J genes are TRBV7-6 and TRBJ2-5; D is unresolved. V was cut by 2 bases and J by 4 bases, with 8 bases left in between. The CDR3 is 13 residues long. Germline CDR1 SGHVS, CDR2 FNYEAQ. The CDR3 loop reads CASSLSDGETQYF. CDR3 coding DNA: TGTGCCAGCAGCTTATCTGACGGAGAGACCCAGTACTTC. The full variable domain, completed using reference TRBV7-6 and TRBJ2-5, is GAGVSQSPRYKVTKRGQDVALRCDPISGHVSLYWYRQALGQGPEFLTYFNYEAQQDKSGLPNDRFSAERPEGSISTLTIQRTEQRDSAMYRCASSLSDGETQYFGPGTRLLVL.

This clone was seen once. The V and J genes are TRBV27 and TRBJ1-1, with D possibly TRBD1 on 5 matching bases. CDR3 length: 15 residues. In germline, CDR1 is MNHEY, CDR2 SMNVEV (reference sequence). V lost 5 bases, J lost 6 bases, and 19 bases lay in between. CDR3 DNA sequence: TGTGCCAGCAGTACCAGGAGGGATGTAGGGGCTGAAGCTTTCTTT. As protein: CASSTRRDVGAEAFF.

The table lists this clone with a few counts. This chain links TRBV7-9 with TRBJ2-1, with 8 bases aligning to TRBD1. The CDR3 spans 15 residues. Germline CDR1 SEHNR, CDR2 FQNEAQ (reference sequence). V lost 2 bases to trimming and J lost 3 bases; unmatched junction nucleotides: 3. Here the CDR3 reads CASSLSTGGYNEQFF. In DNA, the CDR3 is TGTGCCAGCAGCTTATCCACAGGGGGCTACAATGAGCAGTTCTTC.

This clone occurred a few times. The rearrangement joins TRBV27 to TRBJ2-7; D could derive from TRBD1 or TRBD2 (5 bases each). The V end lost 5 bases, the J end lost 3 bases, and 14 bases lay between the germline ends. This CDR3 is 14 amino acids long. The germline V gene encodes CDR1 MNHEY and CDR2 SMNVEV (reference sequence). The CDR3 reads CASSPSLGGYEQYF. The CDR3 coding sequence is TGTGCCAGCAGTCCCTCCCTTGGGGGCTACGAGCAGTACTTC.

The rearrangement links TRBV2 to TRBJ2-1, with D possibly matching TRBD2 (5 bases). The CDR3 runs 12 residues. Germline V gene lookup returns CDR1 SNHLY and CDR2 FYNNEI. The V end lost 5 bases, the J end lost 13 bases, and 15 bases lay between the germline ends. In nucleotides, the CDR3 is TGTGCCAGCAGTCCCGGGATCTTAAACCAGTTCTTC. Its protein is CASSPGILNQFF.

The chain recombines TRBV5-6 with TRBJ2-7; TRBD1 agrees at 8 bases. The CDR3 consists of 14 residues. The germline CDR1 and CDR2 sequences are SGHDT and YYEEEE. Trimming cost V 2 bases and J 3 bases; bases outside gene matches: 4. The CDR3 DNA reads as TGTGCCAGCAGCTTAGGACAGGGCCTCTACGAGCAGTACTTC. It encodes CASSLGQGLYEQYF.

This rearrangement joins TRBV4-1 to TRBJ2-5; a possible D gene is TRBD1 (6 bases). The CDR3 spans 14 residues. Per the germline V gene, CDR1 is MGHRA and CDR2 is YSYEKL. V lost 6 bases to trimming and J lost 7 bases, with 18 bases between them. CDR3 protein: CASSHKQGFVTQYF. CDR3 in DNA: TGCGCCAGCAGTCATAAACAGGGCTTTGTGACCCAGTACTTC.

The genes are TRBV7-9 and TRBJ1-4; TRBD1 agrees at 7 bases. The CDR3 contains 12 residues. Trimming took 5 bases from V and 8 from J; bases not matched to a gene: 2. Germline assignment: CDR1 SEHNR and CDR2 FQNEAQ (reference sequence). Here the CDR3 DNA reads TGTGCCAGCAGCGTGGACAGGGAAAAACTGTTTTTT. It specifies CASSVDREKLFF.

This rearrangement joins TRBV2 to TRBJ2-7; the match to TRBD1 covers 9 bases. The CDR3 consists of 13 residues. CDR1 and CDR2 (germline): SNHLY, FYNNEI. The V segment lost 8 bases and the J segment 3 bases; nucleotides outside the gene matches: 5. The CDR3 sequence is CASGEGQGYEQYF. CDR3 in DNA: TGTGCCAGCGGCGAGGGACAGGGCTACGAGCAGTACTTC.

The V gene is TRBV13, the J gene TRBJ2-5; TRBD2 aligns across 10 bases. After removal of 2 bases from V and 5 bases from J, the junction contained 23 bases not matched to a gene. CDR3 length: 21 amino acids. Germline CDR1 is PRHDT and CDR2 is FYEKMQ (reference sequence). CDR3 sequence: CASSLSSGPTSGATYEETQYF. The CDR3 region has the DNA TGTGCCAGCAGCTTATCCTCGGGGCCTACTAGCGGGGCTACCTACGAGGAGACCCAGTACTTC.

This clone was detected a few times. This chain joins TRBV29-1 and TRBJ2-1; 7 positions match TRBD2. The germline V gene encodes CDR1 SQVTM and CDR2 ANQGSEA. V was pared by 5 bases and J by 8 bases, with 15 bases of the junction left unmatched. The CDR3 extends over 15 amino acids. CDR3 coding DNA: TGCAGCGTTTCTGGGGTGCAGGTCCGGGGGGATGAGCAGTTCTTC. Translated, it gives CSVSGVQVRGDEQFF.

This clone was picked up a small number of times. The V call is TRBV7-9, the J call TRBJ2-1; unclear D gene. The germline V and J ends were trimmed by 5 bases and 8 bases, with 13 bases remaining between them. CDR1 is SEHNR, CDR2 FQNEAQ, per germline (reference sequence). This CDR3 comprises 13 residues. Written as DNA, the CDR3 is TGTGCCAGCAGCCACCCCAGCAATCATGAGCAGTTCTTC. Its translation is CASSHPSNHEQFF.

The V call is TRBV7-8, the J call TRBJ2-5; no clear D gene. CDR3 length: 15 residues. V was shortened by 5 bases and J by 1 base, with 14 bases between the two germline ends. Germline V gene data show CDR1 as SGHVS and CDR2 as FQNEAQ. CDR3 in DNA: TGTGCCAGCAGCCCCAACCCCGCAAGCCAAGAGACCCAGTACTTC. This encodes CASSPNPASQETQYF.

J is TRBJ1-1 and V is TRBV7-9, with a weak D call TRBD1 (5 bases). The CDR3 length is 16 residues. V was pared by 1 base and J by 0 bases, with 12 bases between. Germline assignment: CDR1 SEHNR and CDR2 FQNEAQ (reference sequence). CDR3 in amino acids: CASSLGRQLLNTEAFF. CDR3 coding DNA: TGTGCCAGCAGCTTAGGCCGACAGTTACTGAACACTGAAGCTTTCTTT.

The chain combines TRBV4-1 with TRBJ1-1; TRBD1 matches 7 bases. This CDR3 region has 13 residues. CDR1 and CDR2 (germline): MGHRA, YSYEKL. V trimming: 3 bases; J trimming: 8 bases; junction bases outside the gene matches: 6. The CDR3 here is CASSQDRSQEAFF. CDR3 nucleotides: TGCGCCAGCAGCCAGGACAGGTCGCAAGAAGCTTTCTTT.